These T cell receptor beta chains were read from a single sample in a study of blood T cell repertoires in COVID-19. Method: immunoSEQ multiplex PCR; TCRdb's copy keeps in-frame clones and lacks some. The data hold under 300,000 clones, with roughly 80% observed a single time. The material sequenced was peripheral blood. These receptors all stem from a woman aged 55-70 years with active or convalescent COVID-19. Both conserved end residues are part of each CDR3. Fields, in order: V gene, CDR3 length, clone size, D gene, J gene, CDR3 protein, CDR3 DNA. The D gene is left open where the match is weak. Size tells how often a clone was seen (once, few, many) or the class of an expanded clone, and some rows leave it out.

V: TRBV12-5; length: 15; size: .; D: TRBD1; J: TRBJ1-5; CDR3: CASGLGQGDNQPQHF; DNA: TGTGCTAGTGGTTTGGGACAGGGCGACAATCAGCCCCAGCATTTT
V: TRBV11-2; length: 14; size: .; D: .; J: TRBJ2-5; CDR3: CASSPGGYQETQYF; DNA: TGTGCCAGCAGCCCCGGGGGTTATCAAGAGACCCAGTACTTC
V: TRBV9; length: 20; size: .; D: .; J: TRBJ1-1; CDR3: CASSPLIPRGTPSGDTEAFF; DNA: TGTGCCAGCAGCCCCCTAATTCCGCGCGGGACGCCCTCGGGGGACACTGAAGCTTTCTTT
V: TRBV10-3; length: 15; size: .; D: TRBD2; J: TRBJ2-1; CDR3: CAISEVAGDYNEQFF; DNA: TGTGCCATCAGTGAAGTCGCGGGAGACTACAATGAGCAGTTCTTC
V: TRBV28; length: 11; size: .; D: .; J: TRBJ1-1; CDR3: CASGGNTEAFF; DNA: TGTGCCAGCGGAGGGAACACTGAAGCTTTCTTT
V: TRBV7-9; length: 16; size: .; D: TRBD1; J: TRBJ1-6; CDR3: CASSSGTGGYNSPLHF; DNA: TGTGCCAGCAGCTCCGGGACAGGGGGCTATAATTCACCCCTCCACTTT
V: TRBV21-1; length: 17; size: .; D: .; J: TRBJ2-6; CDR3: CASSRDRILSGANVLTF; DNA: TGTGCCAGCAGCCGGGACAGGATACTCTCTGGGGCCAACGTCCTGACTTTC
V: TRBV18; length: 15; size: .; D: .; J: TRBJ1-2; CDR3: CASSPTRDNNYGYTF; DNA: TGTGCCAGCTCACCGACCCGGGACAATAACTATGGCTACACCTTC
V: TRBV12-3/TRBV12-4; length: 12; size: .; D: .; J: TRBJ1-1; CDR3: CASSPTRGSAFF; DNA: TGTGCCAGCAGTCCGACCCGGGGATCAGCTTTCTTT
V: TRBV9; length: 15; size: many; D: TRBD1; J: TRBJ1-1; CDR3: CASSVGTGANTEAFF; DNA: TGTGCCAGCAGCGTAGGAACAGGGGCGAACACTGAAGCTTTCTTT
V: TRBV30; length: 16; size: .; D: TRBD2; J: TRBJ2-3; CDR3: CAWSRGLAGAPDTQYF; DNA: TGTGCCTGGAGCCGCGGGCTAGCGGGAGCCCCAGATACGCAGTATTTT
V: TRBV19; length: 15; size: .; D: TRBD1; J: TRBJ1-2; CDR3: CASSITGTAEGGYTF; DNA: TGTGCCAGTAGTATTACCGGGACAGCCGAGGGGGGCTACACCTTC
V: TRBV11-3; length: 16; size: .; D: TRBD2; J: TRBJ2-5; CDR3: CASSLEGLAGGKTQYF; DNA: TGTGCCAGCAGCTTAGAGGGGCTAGCGGGAGGAAAGACCCAGTACTTC
V: TRBV4-2; length: 17; size: .; D: TRBD1; J: TRBJ1-2; CDR3: CASSQHGTEKSSYGYTF; DNA: TGTGCCAGCAGCCAACATGGGACAGAGAAATCTTCCTATGGCTACACCTTC
V: TRBV4-1; length: 15; size: .; D: .; J: TRBJ2-1; CDR3: CASSQDLSPWRGQFF; DNA: TGCGCCAGCAGCCAAGATCTCTCGCCTTGGCGGGGGCAGTTCTTC
V: TRBV3-1/TRBV3-2; length: 13; size: .; D: .; J: TRBJ1-1; CDR3: CASSQTVNTEAFF; DNA: TGTGCCAGCAGCCAAACAGTGAACACTGAAGCTTTCTTT
V: TRBV14; length: 15; size: .; D: TRBD1; J: TRBJ2-3; CDR3: CASSLTGTVTDTQYF; DNA: TGTGCCAGCAGCCTAACTGGGACAGTCACAGATACGCAGTATTTT
V: TRBV5-4; length: 14; size: few; D: .; J: TRBJ2-3; CDR3: CASSLAGVQDTQYF; DNA: TGTGCCAGCAGCTTGGCGGGGGTCCAAGATACGCAGTATTTT
V: TRBV15; length: 15; size: few; D: TRBD1; J: TRBJ1-1; CDR3: CATSRQGAWNTEAFF; DNA: TGTGCCACCAGCAGACAGGGGGCCTGGAACACTGAAGCTTTCTTT
V: TRBV5-1; length: 16; size: .; D: TRBD2; J: TRBJ2-3; CDR3: CASSFLSGGASDTQYF; DNA: TGCGCCAGCAGCTTCCTTAGCGGGGGGGCATCAGATACGCAGTATTTT
V: TRBV7-9; length: 14; size: .; D: .; J: TRBJ1-1; CDR3: CASSLRSGDTEAFF; DNA: TGTGCCAGCAGCTTAAGGTCGGGGGACACTGAAGCTTTCTTT
V: TRBV6-6; length: 16; size: .; D: .; J: TRBJ1-5; CDR3: CASSLGRGFSDQPQHF; DNA: TGTGCCAGCAGTCTGGGCAGGGGATTTAGCGATCAGCCCCAGCATTTT
V: TRBV19; length: 15; size: .; D: TRBD2; J: TRBJ2-1; CDR3: CASSERGAPYNEQFF; DNA: TGTGCCAGTTCGGAGCGGGGGGCCCCTTACAATGAGCAGTTCTTC
V: TRBV21-1; length: 18; size: .; D: .; J: TRBJ2-1; CDR3: CASSKAGTSGDLPNEQFF; DNA: TGTGCCAGCAGCAAAGCCGGGACTAGCGGGGACCTTCCGAATGAGCAGTTCTTC
V: TRBV28; length: 13; size: .; D: .; J: TRBJ1-6; CDR3: CASSNPRNSPLHF; DNA: TGTGCCAGCAGTAACCCCCGGAATTCACCCCTCCACTTT
V: TRBV28; length: 18; size: .; D: TRBD1; J: TRBJ2-2; CDR3: CASSSRKRTGESTGELFF; DNA: TGTGCCAGCAGTTCAAGAAAAAGGACAGGGGAGAGTACCGGGGAGCTGTTTTTT
V: TRBV3-1/TRBV3-2; length: 18; size: .; D: .; J: TRBJ2-5; CDR3: CASSPTLRGNTHQETQYF; DNA: TGTGCCAGCAGCCCAACCCTTCGGGGGAATACCCACCAAGAGACCCAGTACTTC
V: TRBV3-1/TRBV3-2; length: 15; size: once; D: TRBD1; J: TRBJ2-3; CDR3: CASSQVRDSIDTQYF; DNA: TGTGCCAGCAGCCAAGTCCGGGACAGTATAGATACGCAGTATTTT
V: TRBV5-6; length: 14; size: .; D: .; J: TRBJ1-2; CDR3: CASSLTARAYGYTF; DNA: TGTGCCAGCAGCTTGACAGCCCGAGCCTATGGCTACACCTTC
V: TRBV18; length: 13; size: .; D: .; J: TRBJ2-3; CDR3: CASSPLGTDTQYF; DNA: TGTGCCAGCTCACCACTAGGCACAGATACGCAGTATTTT
V: TRBV12-3/TRBV12-4; length: 13; size: once; D: TRBD2; J: TRBJ2-1; CDR3: CASSSTSGFEQFF; DNA: TGTGCCAGCAGTTCTACTAGCGGCTTTGAGCAGTTCTTC
V: TRBV29-1; length: 12; size: .; D: .; J: TRBJ1-1; CDR3: CSVENSGTEAFF; DNA: TGCAGCGTTGAAAACAGTGGCACTGAAGCTTTCTTT
V: TRBV27; length: 17; size: .; D: TRBD2; J: TRBJ2-1; CDR3: CASSPFGTSGGSNEQFF; DNA: TGTGCCAGCAGTCCTTTCGGGACTAGCGGGGGGTCTAATGAGCAGTTCTTC
V: TRBV4-1; length: 14; size: .; D: .; J: TRBJ1-4; CDR3: CASSQDSGGGKLFF; DNA: TGCGCCAGCAGCCAAGATTCGGGAGGGGGAAAACTGTTTTTT
V: TRBV4-1; length: 17; size: .; D: .; J: TRBJ2-2; CDR3: CASTLLGDTRHTGELFF; DNA: TGCGCCAGCACCCTGTTAGGGGATACTCGGCACACCGGGGAGCTGTTTTTT
V: TRBV4-1; length: 18; size: .; D: TRBD1; J: TRBJ2-1; CDR3: CASSQDERGQGGMDEQFF; DNA: TGCGCCAGCAGCCAAGATGAGAGGGGACAGGGGGGTATGGATGAGCAGTTCTTC
V: TRBV4-1; length: 15; size: .; D: TRBD1; J: TRBJ1-5; CDR3: CASSQDDRVDQPQHF; DNA: TGCGCCAGCAGCCAAGATGACAGGGTCGATCAGCCCCAGCATTTT
V: TRBV6-5; length: 13; size: .; D: TRBD1; J: TRBJ2-2; CDR3: CARSGGDTGELFF; DNA: TGTGCCAGGTCAGGGGGTGACACCGGGGAGCTGTTTTTT
V: TRBV4-1; length: 17; size: many; D: .; J: TRBJ1-3; CDR3: CASSPIFATRGGNTIYF; DNA: TGCGCCAGCAGCCCGATCTTCGCTACACGGGGGGGAAACACCATATATTTT
V: TRBV28; length: 16; size: .; D: .; J: TRBJ1-5; CDR3: CASSLLISALNQPQHF; DNA: TGTGCCAGCAGTTTATTAATAAGCGCCCTCAATCAGCCCCAGCATTTT
V: TRBV7-8; length: 16; size: .; D: .; J: TRBJ1-4; CDR3: CASSPGRLATNEKLFF; DNA: TGTGCCAGCAGCCCTGGGCGCCTTGCAACTAATGAAAAACTGTTTTTT
V: TRBV13; length: 14; size: once; D: .; J: TRBJ2-5; CDR3: CASSRGGLQETQYF; DNA: TGTGCCAGCAGCAGGGGGGGGCTCCAAGAGACCCAGTACTTC
V: TRBV29-1; length: 12; size: once; D: .; J: TRBJ1-1; CDR3: CSVAGANTEAFF; DNA: TGCAGCGTGGCAGGGGCCAACACTGAAGCTTTCTTT
V: TRBV3-1/TRBV3-2; length: 15; size: once; D: TRBD1; J: TRBJ1-5; CDR3: CASSQSGQGNQPQHF; DNA: TGTGCCAGCAGCCAATCCGGACAGGGGAATCAGCCCCAGCATTTT
V: TRBV6-1; length: 14; size: .; D: .; J: TRBJ2-7; CDR3: CASSDWGPPYEQYF; DNA: TGTGCCAGCAGTGATTGGGGGCCTCCCTACGAGCAGTACTTC
V: TRBV25-1; length: 15; size: .; D: TRBD1; J: TRBJ2-2; CDR3: CASRGDRGLTGELFF; DNA: TGTGCCAGCAGGGGGGACAGGGGGCTCACCGGGGAGCTGTTTTTT
V: TRBV19; length: 16; size: .; D: TRBD1; J: TRBJ1-2; CDR3: CASSMYRGQFLDGYTF; DNA: TGTGCCAGTAGTATGTACAGGGGCCAATTCTTGGATGGCTACACCTTC
V: TRBV15; length: 14; size: .; D: .; J: TRBJ1-2; CDR3: CATRADEKNYGYTF; DNA: TGTGCCACCAGGGCAGATGAAAAGAACTATGGCTACACCTTC
V: TRBV5-4; length: 15; size: .; D: .; J: TRBJ2-4; CDR3: CASSLARGAQNIQYF; DNA: TGTGCCAGCAGCTTGGCCCGGGGGGCTCAAAACATTCAGTACTTC
V: TRBV24-1; length: 12; size: .; D: TRBD1; J: TRBJ1-2; CDR3: CATSNRGKGYTF; DNA: TGTGCCACCAGCAACAGGGGGAAAGGCTACACCTTC